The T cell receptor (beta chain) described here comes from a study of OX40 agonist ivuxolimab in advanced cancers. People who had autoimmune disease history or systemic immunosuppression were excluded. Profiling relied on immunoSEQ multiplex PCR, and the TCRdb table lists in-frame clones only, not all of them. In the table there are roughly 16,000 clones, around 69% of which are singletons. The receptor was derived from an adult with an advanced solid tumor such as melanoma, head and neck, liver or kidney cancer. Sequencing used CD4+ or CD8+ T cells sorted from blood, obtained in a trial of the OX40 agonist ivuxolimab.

The DNA for the CDR3 is TGTGCCAGCACCCCCCCAGGGGTGGGCCAAGAGACCCAGTACTTC. It codes for CASTPPGVGQETQYF. This chain links TRBV7-9 with TRBJ2-5; weak D call: TRBD1 (6 bases). The CDR3 consists of 15 residues. The germline V gene encodes CDR1 SEHNR and CDR2 FQNEAQ (reference sequence). Trimming took off 7 bases at V and 1 base at J, with 16 bases between the two ends. The full variable domain, its missing parts supplied by reference TRBV7-9 and TRBJ2-5, is DTGVSQNPRHKITKRGQNVTFRCDPISEHNRLYWYRQTLGQGPEFLTYFQNEAQLEKSRLLSDRFSAERPKGSFSTLEIQRTEQGDSAMYLCASTPPGVGQETQYFGPGTRLLVL.